Following are 9 T cell receptor beta chains from one sample sequenced in a study of shared clonotypes between healthy human individuals. Clones were read by immunoSEQ multiplex PCR, and TCRdb kept only the in-frame ones, dropping some. The data show around 690,000 clones, about 90% seen once. Input material: memory CD8+ T cells from PBMCs. Subset defined: CD45RO+ cells pooled with CCR7-negative TemRA cells. All receptors come from a man aged 18 to 30 in good health. Some clones in this sample may be carry-over from other donors' samples.

The gene calls are TRBV9 and TRBJ2-1; D call uncertain. The germline CDR1 and CDR2 sequences are SGDLS and YYNGEE. This CDR3 contains 13 residues. Trimming pared 4 bases from V and 8 bases from J, leaving 13 bases between. The CDR3 DNA reads TGTGCCAGCAGCCCCTTCAGCCCCGATGAGCAGTTCTTC. Amino acids: CASSPFSPDEQFF.

The J gene is TRBJ2-2, the V gene TRBV4-3, with D perhaps being TRBD1 or TRBD2 (5 bases each). V lost 1 base and J 5 bases, leaving 14 bases between the germline ends. Germline lookup yields CDR1 LGHNA and CDR2 YSLEER. This CDR3 is 16 amino acids long. The CDR3 protein is CASSQARWGLTGELFF. The CDR3 DNA reads as TGCGCCAGCAGCCAAGCTCGATGGGGGTTGACCGGGGAGCTGTTTTTT.

The chain has TRBV7-6 and TRBJ2-1; 7 bases map to TRBD1. V gave up 5 bases and J gave up 4 bases; unmatched junction bases: 8. This CDR3 region has 15 residues. The germline V gene encodes CDR1 SGHVS and CDR2 FNYEAQ. The CDR3 nucleotides read TGTGCCAGCAGCCTCGGGACAGATACTTACAATGAGCAGTTCTTC. Residues: CASSLGTDTYNEQFF.

The chain uses TRBV4-1 and TRBJ1-6; maybe TRBD1 (5 bases). In germline, CDR1 is MGHRA, CDR2 YSYEKL. The CDR3 loop spans 18 amino acids. Trimming removed 1 base at V and 0 bases at J, with 13 bases between. The CDR3 protein is CASSQGAGVSSYNSPLHF. The CDR3 DNA reads TGCGCCAGCAGCCAAGGGGCGGGGGTAAGCTCCTATAATTCACCCCTCCACTTT.

CDR3 bases: TGTGCCAGCAGTGAACGAGTTTTGTGGGACAACGCTGAAAAACTGTTTTTT. It translates to CASSERVLWDNAEKLFF. The J gene is TRBJ1-4, the V gene TRBV6-1, with TRBD1 as a possible D gene (6 bases). V lost 2 bases, J lost 7 bases, and 20 bases lay in between. The CDR3 contains 17 residues. The germline CDR1 and CDR2 sequences are MNHNS and SASEGT.

The V gene is TRBV6-5, the J gene TRBJ1-3; no reliable D call. CDR1 is MNHEY and CDR2 is SVGAGI in the germline V gene. The CDR3 extends over 11 amino acids. The V end was cut by 0 bases, the J end by 8 bases, with 2 bases between. CDR3 sequence: CASSYSDTIYF. The CDR3 DNA follows: TGTGCCAGCAGTTACTCCGACACCATATATTTT.

This chain connects TRBV28 to TRBJ2-7, with D tentatively TRBD1 (6 bases). This CDR3 has 12 amino acids. CDR1 MDHEN and CDR2 SYDVKM come from the germline V gene. Between the trimmed V and J ends, which lost 4 bases and 5 bases, there was a span of 9 bases. The CDR3 nucleotides are TGTGCCAGCAGTTGGGGGACAAACGAGCAGTACTTC. This encodes CASSWGTNEQYF.

This clone has only one observation. The chain has TRBV5-1 and TRBJ2-7, with 7 nucleotides matching TRBD1. CDR1 is SGHRS, CDR2 YFSETQ, per germline. After removal of 5 bases from V and 0 bases from J, the junction contained 8 bases not matched to a gene. The CDR3 sequence is 15 residues long. CDR3 residues: CASRPGQASSYEQYF. CDR3 in DNA: TGCGCCAGCAGGCCCGGACAGGCGAGCTCCTACGAGCAGTACTTC. The full variable domain, its missing parts supplied by reference TRBV5-1 and TRBJ2-7, is KAGVTQTPRYLIKTRGQQVTLSCSPISGHRSVSWYQQTPGQGLQFLFEYFSETQRNKGNFPGRFSGRQFSNSRSEMNVSTLELGDSALYLCASRPGQASSYEQYFGPGTRLTVT.

The chain links TRBV4-1 to TRBJ2-3, with 12 positions matching TRBD2. This CDR3 is built from 17 residues. Losses at the gene ends were 4 bases for V and 4 bases for J; bases not matched to a gene: 9. CDR1 MGHRA and CDR2 YSYEKL come from the germline V gene. CDR3 nucleotides: TGCGCCAGCAGCCGACTAGCGGGAGAGGAGGGGGCAGATACGCAGTATTTT. Its protein is CASSRLAGEEGADTQYF.